This is a list of T cell receptor beta chains from one sample in a study of blood T cell repertoires in COVID-19. Profiled with immunoSEQ multiplex PCR; TCRdb holds only in-frame clones, not every one. This table has fewer than 250,000 clones, roughly 84% appearing once. Material: peripheral blood. These receptor sequences come from a woman older than 75 with COVID-19, enrolled during active disease. Each CDR3 is given with its conserved first and last residue. The order of the fields is clone size, D gene, J gene, CDR3 length, V gene, CDR3 DNA, CDR3 protein. D genes are given only for firm matches. Clone size, where shown, is once, few, many, or a class for clones that have expanded.

>NA|NA|TRBJ1-2|12|TRBV3-1/TRBV3-2
TGTGCCAGCAGTGCGCAGGGTTATGGCTACACCTTC
CASSAQGYGYTF
>NA|NA|TRBJ1-4|15|TRBV3-1/TRBV3-2
TGTGCCAGCAGCCAAACTTCAGGGGCTAATGAAAAACTGTTTTTT
CASSQTSGANEKLFF
>NA|NA|TRBJ1-1|14|TRBV5-1
TGCGCCAGCAGCTCCCCCCAGGGAGGCACTGAAGCTTTCTTT
CASSSPQGGTEAFF
>NA|NA|TRBJ2-1|15|TRBV5-1
TGCGCCAGCAGCTTATTTGGGGGGACCTACAATGAGCAGTTCTTC
CASSLFGGTYNEQFF
>NA|TRBD1|TRBJ1-4|14|TRBV5-1
TGCGCCAGCGCGAGAGACAGGGCTAATGAAAAACTGTTTTTT
CASARDRANEKLFF
>NA|TRBD1|TRBJ1-2|15|TRBV7-2
TGTGCCAGCAGTTCGGGGACAGGGGTTAACTATGGCTACACCTTC
CASSSGTGVNYGYTF
>NA|NA|TRBJ2-2|12|TRBV28
TGTGCCAGCAGTTTAGTCGGCGGGGAGCTGTTTTTT
CASSLVGGELFF
>NA|NA|TRBJ1-1|15|TRBV7-2
TGTGCCAGCAGCTCGCTATCTGGAGGGAACACTGAAGCTTTCTTT
CASSSLSGGNTEAFF
>few|NA|TRBJ1-4|14|TRBV6-5
TGTGCCAGCAGGGACCCAGGGGAGAGAGGAAAACTGTTTTTT
CASRDPGERGKLFF
>NA|TRBD1|TRBJ2-1|14|TRBV7-9
TGTGCCAGCAGCTTATTGGGACAGAACAATGAGCAGTTCTTC
CASSLLGQNNEQFF
>NA|TRBD1|TRBJ2-1|15|TRBV19
TGTGCCAGTAGTTTCCTACAGGGGGTTAAATTCGAGCAGTTCTTC
CASSFLQGVKFEQFF